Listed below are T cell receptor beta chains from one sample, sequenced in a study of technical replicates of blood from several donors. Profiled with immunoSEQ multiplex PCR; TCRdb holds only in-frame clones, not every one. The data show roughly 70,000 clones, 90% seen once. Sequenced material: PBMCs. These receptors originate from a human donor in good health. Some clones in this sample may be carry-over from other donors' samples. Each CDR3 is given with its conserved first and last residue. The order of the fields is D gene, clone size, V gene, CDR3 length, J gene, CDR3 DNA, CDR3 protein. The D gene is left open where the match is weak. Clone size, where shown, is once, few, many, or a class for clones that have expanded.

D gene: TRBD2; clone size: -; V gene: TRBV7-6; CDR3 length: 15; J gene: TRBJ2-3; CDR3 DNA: TGTGCCAGCAGCTTAGACGGGGGGGCCATAGATACGCAGTATTTT; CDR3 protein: CASSLDGGAIDTQYF
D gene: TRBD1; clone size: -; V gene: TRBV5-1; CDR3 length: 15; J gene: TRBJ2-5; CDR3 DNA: TGCGCCAGCAGCCCTACACCTGGACAGGGGGAGACCCAGTACTTC; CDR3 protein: CASSPTPGQGETQYF
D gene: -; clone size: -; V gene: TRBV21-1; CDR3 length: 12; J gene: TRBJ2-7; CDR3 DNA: TGTGCCAGCAGCAAAGGGGGGGTCGAGCAGTACTTC; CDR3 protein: CASSKGGVEQYF
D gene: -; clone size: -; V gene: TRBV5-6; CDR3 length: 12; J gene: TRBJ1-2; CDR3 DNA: TGTGCCAGCAGCTTAACAGGGACTGGCTACACCTTC; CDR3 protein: CASSLTGTGYTF
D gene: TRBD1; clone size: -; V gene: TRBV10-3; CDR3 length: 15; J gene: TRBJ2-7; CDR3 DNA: TGTGCCATCAGCCTGGAAACCGGGACAGCCTACGAGCAGTACTTC; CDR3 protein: CAISLETGTAYEQYF
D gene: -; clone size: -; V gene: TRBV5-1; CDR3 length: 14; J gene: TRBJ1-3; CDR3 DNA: TGCGCCAGCAGCCTGGACAGTTCTGGAAACACCATATATTTT; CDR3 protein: CASSLDSSGNTIYF
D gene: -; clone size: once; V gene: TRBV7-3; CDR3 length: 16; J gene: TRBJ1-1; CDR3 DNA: TGTGCCAGCAGCTTACTTCCCCTGGGGGCGAACACTGAAGCTTTCTTT; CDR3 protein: CASSLLPLGANTEAFF
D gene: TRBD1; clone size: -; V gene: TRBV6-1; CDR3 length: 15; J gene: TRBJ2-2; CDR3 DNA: TGTGCCAGCAGTGGACAGGGGATTGGAACCGGGGAGCTGTTTTTT; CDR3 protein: CASSGQGIGTGELFF
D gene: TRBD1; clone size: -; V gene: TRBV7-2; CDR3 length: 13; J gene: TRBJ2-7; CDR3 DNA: TGTGCCAGCACCGTCGACAGGGGATACGAGCAGTACTTC; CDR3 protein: CASTVDRGYEQYF
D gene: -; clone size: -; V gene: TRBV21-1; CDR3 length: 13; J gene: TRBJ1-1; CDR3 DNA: TGTGCCGGAAGAGACAGGGGGAACACTGAAGCTTTCTTT; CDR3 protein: CAGRDRGNTEAFF
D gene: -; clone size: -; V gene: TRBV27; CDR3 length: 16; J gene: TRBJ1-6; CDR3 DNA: TGTGCCAGCAGTACTTACCGAGGCAAACGGGGTTCACCCCTCCACTTT; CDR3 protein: CASSTYRGKRGSPLHF
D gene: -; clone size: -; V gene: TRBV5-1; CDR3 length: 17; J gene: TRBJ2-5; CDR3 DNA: TGCGCCAGCAGCTTGGTGGGGACTGCCACCCTCGGGGAGACCCAGTACTTC; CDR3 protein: CASSLVGTATLGETQYF
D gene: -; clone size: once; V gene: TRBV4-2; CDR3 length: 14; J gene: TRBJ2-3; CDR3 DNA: TGTGCCAGCAGCCAGGGGGCCGGCACAGATACGCAGTATTTT; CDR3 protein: CASSQGAGTDTQYF
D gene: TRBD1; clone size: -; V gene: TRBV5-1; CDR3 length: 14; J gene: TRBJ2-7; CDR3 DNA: TGCGCCAGCAGCCCGGGGACAGCCCCCTACGAGCAGTACTTC; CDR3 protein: CASSPGTAPYEQYF
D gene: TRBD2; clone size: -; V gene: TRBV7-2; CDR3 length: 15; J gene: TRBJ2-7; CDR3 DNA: TGTGCCAGCAGCTTCACGCCTAGCGGACTCTACGAGCAGTACTTC; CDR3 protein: CASSFTPSGLYEQYF
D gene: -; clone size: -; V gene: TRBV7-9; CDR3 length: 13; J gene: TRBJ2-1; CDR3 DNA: TGTGCCAGCAGCTTAGAGTGGAGCGGTGAGCAGTTCTTC; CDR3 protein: CASSLEWSGEQFF
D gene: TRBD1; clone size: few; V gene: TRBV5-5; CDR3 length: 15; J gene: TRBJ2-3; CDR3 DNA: TGTGCCAGCAGCTCGAAACAGGGGGCGGCAGATACGCAGTATTTT; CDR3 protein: CASSSKQGAADTQYF
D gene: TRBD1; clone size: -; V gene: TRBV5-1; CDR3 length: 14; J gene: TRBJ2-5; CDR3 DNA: TGCGCCAGCAGCGAGGGACAGGGACAAGAGACCCAGTACTTC; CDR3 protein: CASSEGQGQETQYF
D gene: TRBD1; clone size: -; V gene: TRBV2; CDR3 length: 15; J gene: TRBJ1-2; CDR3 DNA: TGTGCCAGCAAGGAAGAAAGGACAGGGGGCAGTGGCTACACCTTC; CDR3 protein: CASKEERTGGSGYTF
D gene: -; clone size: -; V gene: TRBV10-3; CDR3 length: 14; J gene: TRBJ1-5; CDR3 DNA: TGTGCCACGCGAAGAGGGACTGAGATCGAGCCCCAGCATTTT; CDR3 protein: CATRRGTEIEPQHF
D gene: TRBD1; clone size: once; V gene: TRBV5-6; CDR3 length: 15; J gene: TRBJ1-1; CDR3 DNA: TGTGCCAGCAGCAGTACAGGGGAGTGGAACACTGAAGCTTTCTTT; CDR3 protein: CASSSTGEWNTEAFF
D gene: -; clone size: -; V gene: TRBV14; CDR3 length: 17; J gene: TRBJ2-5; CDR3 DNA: TGTGCCAGCAGCCTACAAACCGGGGACATCCTCCAAGAGACCCAGTACTTC; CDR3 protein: CASSLQTGDILQETQYF
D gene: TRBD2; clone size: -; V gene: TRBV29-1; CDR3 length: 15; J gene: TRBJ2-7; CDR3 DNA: TGCAGCGTCGCCCGGACTAGCGGGGGGGGAGGCGAGCAGTACTTC; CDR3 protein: CSVARTSGGGGEQYF
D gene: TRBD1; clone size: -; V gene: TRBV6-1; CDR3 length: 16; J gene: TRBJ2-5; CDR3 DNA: TGTGCCAGCAGTGAAGCGGGGGGACAGGGTGCAGAGACCCAGTACTTC; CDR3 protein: CASSEAGGQGAETQYF
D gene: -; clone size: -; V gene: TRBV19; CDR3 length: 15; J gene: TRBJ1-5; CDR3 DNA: TGTGCCAGTAACCCGACAGGCCTACTCAATCAGCCCCAGCATTTT; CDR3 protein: CASNPTGLLNQPQHF
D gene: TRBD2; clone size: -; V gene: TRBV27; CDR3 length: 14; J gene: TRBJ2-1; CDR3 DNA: TGTGCCAGCAGTTCCAGAACAAAGCGGGGTGAGCAGTTCTTC; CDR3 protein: CASSSRTKRGEQFF
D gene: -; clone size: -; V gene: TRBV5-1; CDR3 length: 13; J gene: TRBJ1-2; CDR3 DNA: TGCGCCAGCAGCTTGGACCGACTCGATGGCTACACCTTC; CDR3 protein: CASSLDRLDGYTF
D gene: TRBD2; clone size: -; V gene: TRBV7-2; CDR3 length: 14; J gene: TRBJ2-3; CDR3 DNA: TGTGCCAGCAGCTATTCTAGCGGGGGCAATACGCAGTATTTT; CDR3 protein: CASSYSSGGNTQYF
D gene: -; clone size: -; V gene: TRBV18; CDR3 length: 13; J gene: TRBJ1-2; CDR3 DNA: TGTGCCAGCTCACCATCGAGTGGCGGGGGCTTCACCTTC; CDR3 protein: CASSPSSGGGFTF
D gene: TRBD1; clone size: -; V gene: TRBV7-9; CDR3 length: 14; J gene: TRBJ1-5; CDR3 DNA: TGTGCCAGCAGCTTAGGGGGACAGGATCAGCCCCAGCATTTT; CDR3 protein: CASSLGGQDQPQHF
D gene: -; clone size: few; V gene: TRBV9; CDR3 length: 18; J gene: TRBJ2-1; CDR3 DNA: TGTGCCAGCAGCGTAGTTGGGGGGGCCCTAAACTTGTACAATGAGCAGTTCTTC; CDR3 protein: CASSVVGGALNLYNEQFF
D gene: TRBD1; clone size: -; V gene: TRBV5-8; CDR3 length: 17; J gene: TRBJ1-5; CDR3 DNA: TGTGCCAGCAGCTCGGGACAGGGGACGAATAGCAATCAGCCCCAGCATTTT; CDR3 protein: CASSSGQGTNSNQPQHF
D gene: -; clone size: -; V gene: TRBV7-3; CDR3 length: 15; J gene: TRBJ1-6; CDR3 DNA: TGTGCCAGCAGCTTAAAAGGGGTACATAATTCACCCCTCCACTTT; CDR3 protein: CASSLKGVHNSPLHF
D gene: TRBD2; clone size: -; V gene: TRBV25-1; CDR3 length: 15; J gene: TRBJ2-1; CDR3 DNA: TGTGCCAGCAGTGATCCAACTAGCGGGAACAATGAGCAGTTCTTC; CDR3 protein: CASSDPTSGNNEQFF
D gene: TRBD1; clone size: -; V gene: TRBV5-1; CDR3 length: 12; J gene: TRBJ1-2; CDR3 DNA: TGCGCCAGCAGTAGGGACAGTTACGGCTACACCTTC; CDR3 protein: CASSRDSYGYTF
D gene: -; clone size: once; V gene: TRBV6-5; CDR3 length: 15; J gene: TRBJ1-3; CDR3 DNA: TGTGCCAGCAGGCATCGGTCCGGGACTGGAAACACCATATATTTT; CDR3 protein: CASRHRSGTGNTIYF
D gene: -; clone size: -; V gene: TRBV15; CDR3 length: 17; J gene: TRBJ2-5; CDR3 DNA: TGTGCCACCAGCAGAGATCTCTCTGGGAGCGGCCAAGAGACCCAGTACTTC; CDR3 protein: CATSRDLSGSGQETQYF
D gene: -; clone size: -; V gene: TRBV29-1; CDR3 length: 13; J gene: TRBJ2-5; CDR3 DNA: TGCAGCGTTGTGAGGGAAAACCAAGAGACCCAGTACTTC; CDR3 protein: CSVVRENQETQYF
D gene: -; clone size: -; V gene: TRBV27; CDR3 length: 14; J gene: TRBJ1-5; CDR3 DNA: TGTGCCAGCAGTTCACGGAGGACCAATCAGCCCCAGCATTTT; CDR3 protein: CASSSRRTNQPQHF
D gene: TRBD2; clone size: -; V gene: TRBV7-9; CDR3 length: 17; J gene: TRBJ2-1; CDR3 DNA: TGTGCCAGCAGCCCCAGTCAGCGGGAGTTTTCCTACAATGAGCAGTTCTTC; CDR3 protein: CASSPSQREFSYNEQFF
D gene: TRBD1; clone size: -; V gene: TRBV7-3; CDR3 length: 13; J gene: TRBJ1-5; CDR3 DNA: TGTGCCAGCAGCTATGACAGGGCTCAGCCCCAGCATTTT; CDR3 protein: CASSYDRAQPQHF
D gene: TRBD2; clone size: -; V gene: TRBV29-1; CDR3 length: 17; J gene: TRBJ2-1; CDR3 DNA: TGCAGCGTTGATACTGGGTTTGGCGGGAGATTGGGGGGTGAGCAGTTCTTC; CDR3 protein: CSVDTGFGGRLGGEQFF
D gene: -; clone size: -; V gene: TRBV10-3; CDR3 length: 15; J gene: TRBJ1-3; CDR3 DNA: TGTGCCATCAGTGACGACAGGAGCTCTGGAAACACCATATATTTT; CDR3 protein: CAISDDRSSGNTIYF
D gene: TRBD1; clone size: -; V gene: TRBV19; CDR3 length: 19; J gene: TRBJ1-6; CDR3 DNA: TGTGCCAGTAACAGGGGGGACAGGGGCTCCGGCTCCTATAATTCACCCCTCCACTTT; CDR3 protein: CASNRGDRGSGSYNSPLHF
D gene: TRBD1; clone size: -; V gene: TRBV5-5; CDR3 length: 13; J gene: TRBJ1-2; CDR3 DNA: TGTGCCAGCAGCTTGTGGGACAGGGGGGGCTACACCTTC; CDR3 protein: CASSLWDRGGYTF
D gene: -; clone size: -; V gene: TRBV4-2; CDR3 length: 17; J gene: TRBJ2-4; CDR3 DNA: TGTGCCAGCAGCCAAGAAAGTGCCAGGGGAGCCAAAAACATTCAGTACTTC; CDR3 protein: CASSQESARGAKNIQYF
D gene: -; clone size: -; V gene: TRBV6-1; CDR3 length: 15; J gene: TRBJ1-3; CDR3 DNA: TGTGCCAGCAGAATTGACAGGACGACAGGAAACACCATATATTTT; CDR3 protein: CASRIDRTTGNTIYF
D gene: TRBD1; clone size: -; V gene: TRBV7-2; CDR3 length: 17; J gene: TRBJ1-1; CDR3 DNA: TGTGCCAGCAGTCTTGGGACAGGGGTCTCGTTAGGCACTGAAGCTTTCTTT; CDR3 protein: CASSLGTGVSLGTEAFF
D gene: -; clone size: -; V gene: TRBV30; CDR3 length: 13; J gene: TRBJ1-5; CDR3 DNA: TGTGCCTGGAGTGTGCAGGGAGGTCAGCCCCAGCATTTT; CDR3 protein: CAWSVQGGQPQHF
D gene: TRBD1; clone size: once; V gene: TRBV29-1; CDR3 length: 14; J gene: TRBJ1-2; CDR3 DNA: TGCAGCGTTGAAAGGGACAGGGGTTTGGGGGGCTACACCTTC; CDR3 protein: CSVERDRGLGGYTF
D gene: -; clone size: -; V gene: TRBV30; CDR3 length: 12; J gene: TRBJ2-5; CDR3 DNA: TGTGCCTTGGATGGCGGGGCAGAGACCCAGTACTTC; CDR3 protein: CALDGGAETQYF
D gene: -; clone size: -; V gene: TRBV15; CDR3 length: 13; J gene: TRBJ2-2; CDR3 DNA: TGTGCCACCAGCCGACATAACACCGGGGAGCTGTTTTTT; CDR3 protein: CATSRHNTGELFF
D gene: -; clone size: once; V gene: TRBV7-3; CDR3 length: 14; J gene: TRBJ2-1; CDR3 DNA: TGTGCCAGCAGCTTACTTTCGTCCCACAATGAGCAGTTCTTC; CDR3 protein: CASSLLSSHNEQFF
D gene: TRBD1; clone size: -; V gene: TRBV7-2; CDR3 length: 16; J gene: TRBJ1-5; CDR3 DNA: TGTGCCAGCAGCTTACGAGGGCAGGGGGGCAATCAGCCCCAGCATTTT; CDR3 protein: CASSLRGQGGNQPQHF
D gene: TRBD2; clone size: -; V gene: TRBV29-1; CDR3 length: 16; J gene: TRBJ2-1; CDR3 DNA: TGCAGCGTTGTAGGGACTAGCGGGCCCCCCTACAATGAGCAGTTCTTC; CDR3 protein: CSVVGTSGPPYNEQFF